Listed here is a single T cell receptor beta chain. This specimen comes from a study of blood T cell repertoires in COVID-19. Whole-study context: Acute and convalescent COVID-19 specimens originated in the United States, Italy and Spain. Sample material is recorded as cDNA or gDNA derived from T cells, B-cell-depleted T cells, or PBMCs.

Cohort placement rested on clinical history that participants reported themselves. Two negative PCRs, clearance, or symptom resolution had been documented for recovered Cohort 3 donors. The trim removed 5 bases at V and 5 bases at J, leaving 9 bases unmatched. Germline values: CDR1 SGHTA, CDR2 FQGNSA. This CDR3 contains 15 residues. Assay: immunoSEQ multiplex PCR; the TCRdb copy retains only in-frame clones and omits some. In the table there are more than 250,000 clones, roughly nine tenths of which are singletons. The J gene is TRBJ2-3, the V gene TRBV7-2; 8 positions agree with TRBD2. The sequenced sample was PBMCs or T cells enriched from blood (not recorded which). This sequence was found in a young woman who had recovered from COVID-19. CDR3 region: CASSEIAGPRDTQYF. CDR3 bases: TGTGCCAGCAGCGAAATAGCGGGGCCGAGAGATACGCAGTATTTT.